These T cell receptor beta chains were read from a single sample in a study of blood T cells in healthy people across ages. TCRdb reprocessed the 5' RACE reads with MiXCR, giving one entry per CDR3 protein. The sample includes hundreds of thousands of distinct CDR3 sequences, around half of them seen just once. Sequences were obtained from blood. The receptors derive from an elderly man in good health. CDR3s include the opening cysteine and the closing phenylalanine or tryptophan. The D gene is left open where the match is weak. Size tells how often a clone was seen (once, few, many) or the class of an expanded clone, and some rows leave it out.

v_gene	j_gene	abundance	d_gene	CDR3nt	CDR3aa
TRBV20-1	TRBJ2-5	NA	TRBD2	TGCAGTGCTAGAAAGGTCTGGACCCTAGCGGGAGGGCCGGGGGAGACCCAGTACTTC	CSARKVWTLAGGPGETQYF
TRBV11-2	TRBJ2-7	many	NA	TGTGCCAGCAGCTTAGATCCCGCTGGAAGCGAGCAGTACTTC	CASSLDPAGSEQYF
TRBV5-5	TRBJ2-7	NA	NA	TGTGCCAGCAGCTTGGGGCGGAGAGCCCAAGAGGCCCAGTACTTC	CASSLGRRAQEAQYF
TRBV7-9	TRBJ1-1	NA	TRBD1	TGTGCCAGCAGCTTAGGTGTGGGGACAGGGGGCCCCCGAACTTTCTTT	CASSLGVGTGGPRTFF
TRBV24-1	TRBJ1-2	NA	TRBD1	TGTGCCACCAGTGATCCCACAGGGGTGTATGGCTACACCTTC	CATSDPTGVYGYTF
TRBV27	TRBJ2-1	NA	TRBD2	TGTGCCACCAGAGTAGCGGGAGGGGGTTACAATGAGCAGTTCTTC	CATRVAGGGYNEQFF
TRBV29-1	TRBJ2-3	NA	NA	TGCAGCGTTCGGGGGGACAGAGACGCGTATTTT	CSVRGDRDAYF
TRBV3-1	TRBJ2-1	NA	NA	TGTGCCAGCAGCCAAGATCTGTCTAATGAGCAGTTCTTC	CASSQDLSNEQFF
TRBV20-1	TRBJ2-5	NA	NA	TGCAGTGCTAGGTGGAGCCCGGAGACCCAGTACTTC	CSARWSPETQYF
TRBV6-1	TRBJ2-5	NA	TRBD2	TGTGCCAGCTTGGGTAGTTTACTAGCGCCCCAAGAGACCCAGTACTTC	CASLGSLLAPQETQYF
TRBV5-1	TRBJ1-5	NA	NA	TGCGCCAGCAGCTTGGGGGGGGGCCCCCGTCAGCCCCAGCATTTT	CASSLGGGPRQPQHF
TRBV29-1	TRBJ2-7	NA	TRBD1	TGCAGCGTGGCCGGGACAGGGTACGAGCAGTACTTC	CSVAGTGYEQYF
TRBV3-1	TRBJ2-1	few	TRBD2	TGTGCCAGCAGCCAAGGTAGCGGGGGCCAGCAGTTCTTC	CASSQGSGGQQFF
TRBV9	TRBJ2-7	few	NA	TGTGCCAGCAGCGTAGAGGCCTGGAGCTCCTACGAGCAGTACTTC	CASSVEAWSSYEQYF
TRBV7-2	TRBJ1-6	NA	NA	TGTGCCAGCAGCTCCGTCGGGGGCGGACAGCCTAATTCACCCCTCCACTTT	CASSSVGGGQPNSPLHF
TRBV18	TRBJ2-5	NA	NA	TGTGCCAGCTCACCGGATGGTTGGGAGACCCAGTACTTC	CASSPDGWETQYF
TRBV2	TRBJ2-5	NA	NA	TGTGCCAGCAGTGAACGGGGACCCCGGATTACGGAGACCCAGTACTTC	CASSERGPRITETQYF
TRBV10-3	TRBJ2-6	NA	NA	TGTGCCATCAGTGAGCCCAGGGCGGGAACTGGGGCCAACGTCCTGACTTTC	CAISEPRAGTGANVLTF
TRBV25-1	TRBJ2-1	NA	NA	TGTGCCAGCACGGACGGGGGCTCCTACAATGAGCAGTTCTTC	CASTDGGSYNEQFF
TRBV4-3	TRBJ2-5	NA	TRBD1	TGCGCCAGCAGCCAAGATATTGAGGACAGGGGGCAAGGAGAGACCCAGTACTTC	CASSQDIEDRGQGETQYF
TRBV12-3/TRBV12-4	TRBJ2-7	NA	TRBD1	TGTGCCAGCAGCACGGGGACAGGGGATTTTTCACGGGACGAGCAGTACTTC	CASSTGTGDFSRDEQYF
TRBV6-6	TRBJ2-7	NA	TRBD2	TGTGCCAGCAGCGAGACTAGCGGGGTCAAGCAGTACTTC	CASSETSGVKQYF
TRBV6-2/TRBV6-3	TRBJ2-1	NA	TRBD1	TGTGCCAGCAGGTACGCCGGGACAGAGTGGTTCTTC	CASRYAGTEWFF
TRBV3-1	TRBJ2-7	few	NA	TGTGCCAGCAGCCAAGATTGGGGTTACGAGCAGTACTTC	CASSQDWGYEQYF
TRBV7-9	TRBJ2-3	NA	NA	TGTGCCAACAGCCCCGAGACAGATACGCAGTATTTT	CANSPETDTQYF
TRBV20-1	TRBJ1-5	NA	TRBD1	TGCAGTGCTAGAACCTCAGGGGGCGCCAGTCAGCCCCAGCATTTT	CSARTSGGASQPQHF
TRBV10-3	TRBJ2-1	NA	NA	TGTGCCATCAGTGAGTCGGGAAGGGGGGGATCCAACAATGAGCAGTTCTTC	CAISESGRGGSNNEQFF
TRBV3-1	TRBJ1-6	NA	NA	TGTGCCAGCAGCCGACAGCAGGGTCCATATAATTCACCCCTCCACTTT	CASSRQQGPYNSPLHF
TRBV12-3/TRBV12-4	TRBJ2-3	NA	TRBD1	TGTGCCAGCAGTCCCGGGACAGGGATTAGAACAGATACGCAGTATTTT	CASSPGTGIRTDTQYF
TRBV2	TRBJ2-7	NA	TRBD2	TGTGCCAGCGGTAGCGGGAACGGCGAGCAGTACTTC	CASGSGNGEQYF
TRBV20-1	TRBJ1-2	NA	TRBD1	TGCAGTGCCGGAGGAAAGACAGGGAAGGACACCTTC	CSAGGKTGKDTF
TRBV18	TRBJ2-7	NA	TRBD1	TGTGCCAGCTCACCAGGGACAGGGGATTTTTACGAGCAGTACTTC	CASSPGTGDFYEQYF
TRBV25-1	TRBJ2-7	NA	TRBD2	TGTGCCAGCAGTGCTAGCGGGATCGCCTACGAGCAGTACTTC	CASSASGIAYEQYF